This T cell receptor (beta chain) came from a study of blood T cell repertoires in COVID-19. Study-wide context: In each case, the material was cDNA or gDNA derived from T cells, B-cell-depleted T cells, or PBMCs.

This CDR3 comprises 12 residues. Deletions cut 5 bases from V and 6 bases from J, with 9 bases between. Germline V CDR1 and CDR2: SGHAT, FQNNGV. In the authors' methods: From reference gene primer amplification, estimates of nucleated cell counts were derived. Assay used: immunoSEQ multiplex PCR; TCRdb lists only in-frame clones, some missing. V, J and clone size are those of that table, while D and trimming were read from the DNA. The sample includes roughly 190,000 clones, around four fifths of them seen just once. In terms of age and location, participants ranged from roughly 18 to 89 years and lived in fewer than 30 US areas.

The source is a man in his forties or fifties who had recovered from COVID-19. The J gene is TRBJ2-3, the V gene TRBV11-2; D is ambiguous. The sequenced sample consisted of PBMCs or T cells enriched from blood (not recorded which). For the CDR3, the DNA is TGTGCCAGCAGCCCGAACGGGGATACGCAGTATTTT. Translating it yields CASSPNGDTQYF.